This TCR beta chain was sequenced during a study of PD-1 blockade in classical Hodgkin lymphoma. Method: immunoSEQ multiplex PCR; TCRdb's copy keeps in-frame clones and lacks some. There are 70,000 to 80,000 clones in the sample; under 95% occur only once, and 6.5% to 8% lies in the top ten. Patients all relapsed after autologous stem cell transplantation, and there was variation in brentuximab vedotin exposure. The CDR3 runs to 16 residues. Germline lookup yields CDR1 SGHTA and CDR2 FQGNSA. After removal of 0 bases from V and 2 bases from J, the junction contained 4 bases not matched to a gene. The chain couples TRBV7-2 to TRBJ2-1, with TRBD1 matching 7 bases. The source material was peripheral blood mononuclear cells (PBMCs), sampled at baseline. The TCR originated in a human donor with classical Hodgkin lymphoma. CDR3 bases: TGTGCCAGCAGCTTAGCTGGGGGACAGACCTACAATGAGCAGTTCTTC. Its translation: CASSLAGGQTYNEQFF.